A selection of T cell receptor beta chains follows, all from one sample in a study of molecular identifiers for immune sequencing clone quantification. TCRdb re-called the PCR reads through MiXCR, storing one row per CDR3 protein. In the table there are around 480,000 distinct CDR3 sequences, around a fifth of which are singletons. Sequencing was done on a sample of naive CD8+ T cells from blood, with Jurkat cell RNA spiked in. These receptors all stem from a human donor in good health. Some libraries in this study had Jurkat cell RNA spiked in. CDR3s include the opening cysteine and the closing phenylalanine or tryptophan. Fields, in order: clone size, J gene, D gene, V gene, CDR3 DNA, CDR3 protein. D genes are given only for firm matches. Some rows have no size entry. The others give once, few or many, or a class for an expanded clone.

abundance: NA
j_gene: TRBJ2-5
d_gene: NA
v_gene: TRBV11-2
CDR3nt: TGTGCCAGCAGCCACTGGACTGTAGAGACCCAGTACTTC
CDR3aa: CASSHWTVETQYF

abundance: many
j_gene: TRBJ2-2
d_gene: TRBD1
v_gene: TRBV4-1
CDR3nt: TGCGCCAGCAGCCCCGAAGGGACAGGGCAGCTGTTTTTT
CDR3aa: CASSPEGTGQLFF

abundance: many
j_gene: TRBJ1-1
d_gene: NA
v_gene: TRBV30
CDR3nt: TGTGCCTGGAGTGTAGGGCCCGAAGCTTTCTTT
CDR3aa: CAWSVGPEAFF

abundance: NA
j_gene: TRBJ2-7
d_gene: NA
v_gene: TRBV4-1
CDR3nt: TGCGCCAGCAGCCAAGGTCCCCCCTACGAGCAGTACTTC
CDR3aa: CASSQGPPYEQYF

abundance: NA
j_gene: TRBJ1-4
d_gene: NA
v_gene: TRBV18
CDR3nt: TGTGCCAGCTCACCGACTAATGAAAAACTGTTTTTT
CDR3aa: CASSPTNEKLFF

abundance: many
j_gene: TRBJ1-1
d_gene: NA
v_gene: TRBV7-2
CDR3nt: TGTGCCAGCAGCTTATACGGAGTCGGCACTGAAGCTTTCTTT
CDR3aa: CASSLYGVGTEAFF

abundance: NA
j_gene: TRBJ1-1
d_gene: NA
v_gene: TRBV4-3
CDR3nt: TGCGCCAGCAGCCAGCAGCGCGGGGACACTGAAGCTTTCTTT
CDR3aa: CASSQQRGDTEAFF

abundance: few
j_gene: TRBJ2-5
d_gene: NA
v_gene: TRBV28
CDR3nt: TGTGCCAGCAGTTTAGGACAGCCACAAGAGACCCAGTACTTC
CDR3aa: CASSLGQPQETQYF

abundance: few
j_gene: TRBJ2-1
d_gene: TRBD2
v_gene: TRBV29-1
CDR3nt: TGCAGCGTCTCCAAATCTAGCGGGGACAATGAGCAGTTCTTC
CDR3aa: CSVSKSSGDNEQFF

abundance: NA
j_gene: TRBJ2-7
d_gene: TRBD1
v_gene: TRBV30
CDR3nt: TGTGCCTGGGAGACAGGGGAATCCTACGAGCAGTACTTC
CDR3aa: CAWETGESYEQYF

abundance: few
j_gene: TRBJ2-7
d_gene: NA
v_gene: TRBV12-3/TRBV12-4
CDR3nt: TGTGCCAGCAGCGGACAGAAAGCATACGAGCAGTACTTC
CDR3aa: CASSGQKAYEQYF

abundance: NA
j_gene: TRBJ2-1
d_gene: NA
v_gene: TRBV11-2
CDR3nt: TGTGCCAGCAGCCTTCTTGTAGACCCCATTGAGCAGTTCTTC
CDR3aa: CASSLLVDPIEQFF

abundance: NA
j_gene: TRBJ1-5
d_gene: NA
v_gene: TRBV5-4
CDR3nt: TGTGCCAGCAGCCGGTGGGGGGCTAGCAATCAGCCCCAGCATTTT
CDR3aa: CASSRWGASNQPQHF

abundance: NA
j_gene: TRBJ1-5
d_gene: NA
v_gene: TRBV19
CDR3nt: TGTGCCAGTAGCCACAGGGCGGCCTTCAATCAGCCCCAGCATTTT
CDR3aa: CASSHRAAFNQPQHF

abundance: few
j_gene: TRBJ2-7
d_gene: NA
v_gene: TRBV28
CDR3nt: TGTGCCAGCAGTTCGGAGGGGGCCCCCTACGAGCAGTACTTC
CDR3aa: CASSSEGAPYEQYF

abundance: many
j_gene: TRBJ2-1
d_gene: NA
v_gene: TRBV7-8
CDR3nt: TGTGCCAGCAGCTTATTAAGGCTTGCAATCAGTGAGCAGTTCTTC
CDR3aa: CASSLLRLAISEQFF

abundance: NA
j_gene: TRBJ1-2
d_gene: NA
v_gene: TRBV6-4
CDR3nt: TGTGCCAGCAGTCCGGATTATATCTCTAACTATGGCTACACCTTC
CDR3aa: CASSPDYISNYGYTF

abundance: many
j_gene: TRBJ2-5
d_gene: TRBD1
v_gene: TRBV27
CDR3nt: TGTGCCAGCAGTTCGACAGGGGCCCTTGAGACCCAGTACTTC
CDR3aa: CASSSTGALETQYF

abundance: NA
j_gene: TRBJ2-5
d_gene: TRBD2
v_gene: TRBV4-3
CDR3nt: TGCGCCAGCAGCCAAGGTAGCGGGAGGGGGCAAGAGACCCAGTACTTC
CDR3aa: CASSQGSGRGQETQYF

abundance: many
j_gene: TRBJ2-2
d_gene: TRBD1
v_gene: TRBV20-1
CDR3nt: TGCAGTGCCGTCGTAGTACCGGGACAGGGGAACACCGGGGAGCTGTTTTTT
CDR3aa: CSAVVVPGQGNTGELFF

abundance: few
j_gene: TRBJ2-3
d_gene: NA
v_gene: TRBV4-1
CDR3nt: TGCGCCAGCAGCCAAGTACGAACCCAAGGGAGCCGCACAGATACGCAGTATTTT
CDR3aa: CASSQVRTQGSRTDTQYF

abundance: many
j_gene: TRBJ1-2
d_gene: NA
v_gene: TRBV28
CDR3nt: TGTGCCAGCAGGTCCGACGAGGGATCGAGGTATGGCTACACCTTC
CDR3aa: CASRSDEGSRYGYTF

abundance: NA
j_gene: TRBJ1-2
d_gene: TRBD1
v_gene: TRBV20-1
CDR3nt: TGCAGTGCTAGAGATAGAGGGGGACAGGGTGCTAACTATGGCTACACCTTC
CDR3aa: CSARDRGGQGANYGYTF

abundance: few
j_gene: TRBJ2-2
d_gene: NA
v_gene: TRBV6-6
CDR3nt: TGTGCCAGCAGTTACACGACACAAGGGTCCGGGGAGCTGTTTTTT
CDR3aa: CASSYTTQGSGELFF

abundance: many
j_gene: TRBJ2-2
d_gene: NA
v_gene: TRBV5-4
CDR3nt: TGTGCCAGCAGCTCCGACTACAACACCGGGGAGCTGTTTTTT
CDR3aa: CASSSDYNTGELFF

abundance: few
j_gene: TRBJ2-1
d_gene: TRBD2
v_gene: TRBV11-2
CDR3nt: TGTGCCAGCAGCTTAGATGGGATAGCGGGAGATCGCTACAATGAGCAGTTCTTC
CDR3aa: CASSLDGIAGDRYNEQFF

abundance: NA
j_gene: TRBJ2-3
d_gene: NA
v_gene: TRBV4-3
CDR3nt: TGCGCCAGCAGCCAAGAGATGTTAGGGAACTTGAGGGATACGCAGTATTTT
CDR3aa: CASSQEMLGNLRDTQYF

abundance: NA
j_gene: TRBJ1-1
d_gene: NA
v_gene: TRBV7-8
CDR3nt: TGTGCCAGCAGCCCTCGGACGGGGATGGGCACTGAAGCTTTCTTT
CDR3aa: CASSPRTGMGTEAFF

abundance: NA
j_gene: TRBJ2-1
d_gene: TRBD2
v_gene: TRBV24-1
CDR3nt: TGTGCCACGAGCCCTAGCGGGACCGTTAATGAGCAGTTCTTC
CDR3aa: CATSPSGTVNEQFF

abundance: NA
j_gene: TRBJ2-4
d_gene: NA
v_gene: TRBV20-1
CDR3nt: TGCAGTGCTAGCGCCTTAGTGGGTCTACCCAAAAACATTCAGTACTTC
CDR3aa: CSASALVGLPKNIQYF

abundance: many
j_gene: TRBJ2-5
d_gene: TRBD2
v_gene: TRBV27
CDR3nt: TGTGCCAGTGGACCGGGACTAGCGCAAGAGACCCAGTACTTC
CDR3aa: CASGPGLAQETQYF

abundance: few
j_gene: TRBJ2-7
d_gene: TRBD1
v_gene: TRBV20-1
CDR3nt: TGCAGTGCTAGGCCCCCGGACAGGATCTACGAGCAGTACTTC
CDR3aa: CSARPPDRIYEQYF

abundance: many
j_gene: TRBJ1-5
d_gene: NA
v_gene: TRBV19
CDR3nt: TGTGCCAGTAGTATGGGGTCGCGTAGCAGTCAGCCCCAGCATTTT
CDR3aa: CASSMGSRSSQPQHF

abundance: many
j_gene: TRBJ2-6
d_gene: TRBD1
v_gene: TRBV4-2
CDR3nt: TGTGCCAGCAGCCAAGATCAACAGGGGGCTGGGGCCAACGTCCTGACTTTC
CDR3aa: CASSQDQQGAGANVLTF

abundance: NA
j_gene: TRBJ1-4
d_gene: NA
v_gene: TRBV12-5
CDR3nt: TGTGCTAGTGGTTTGCCTCCGGATGGAGGGTCCAATGAAAAACTGTTTTTT
CDR3aa: CASGLPPDGGSNEKLFF

abundance: NA
j_gene: TRBJ1-5
d_gene: TRBD1
v_gene: TRBV4-3
CDR3nt: TGCGCCAGCAGCCAAGATAGGACAGGTAATACTCGTCAGCCCCAGCATTTT
CDR3aa: CASSQDRTGNTRQPQHF

abundance: NA
j_gene: TRBJ1-5
d_gene: TRBD1
v_gene: TRBV20-1
CDR3nt: TGCAGTGCTAGAGGACAGGGCGTAGGTCAGCCCCAGCATTTT
CDR3aa: CSARGQGVGQPQHF

abundance: many
j_gene: TRBJ2-2
d_gene: TRBD1
v_gene: TRBV12-3/TRBV12-4
CDR3nt: TGTGCCAGCAGTTTAACGGGACAGCTCTTGGCCGGGGAGCTGTTTTTT
CDR3aa: CASSLTGQLLAGELFF

abundance: NA
j_gene: TRBJ1-2
d_gene: NA
v_gene: TRBV10-2
CDR3nt: TGCGCCAGCAGTGAGTCTTACAGTGCGAACTATGGCTACACCTTC
CDR3aa: CASSESYSANYGYTF

abundance: few
j_gene: TRBJ1-1
d_gene: NA
v_gene: TRBV5-5
CDR3nt: TGTGCCAGCAGCTTGGTGGCCCACACTGAAGCTTTCTTT
CDR3aa: CASSLVAHTEAFF

abundance: many
j_gene: TRBJ1-1
d_gene: NA
v_gene: TRBV6-1
CDR3nt: TGTGCCAGCAGCGTGGGGGGACAATCGAACACTGAAGCTTTCTTT
CDR3aa: CASSVGGQSNTEAFF

abundance: many
j_gene: TRBJ2-7
d_gene: NA
v_gene: TRBV28
CDR3nt: TGTGCCAGCAGTTTGTCAAGTACCGAGCAGTACTTC
CDR3aa: CASSLSSTEQYF

abundance: few
j_gene: TRBJ2-5
d_gene: TRBD2
v_gene: TRBV7-9
CDR3nt: TGTGCCAGCAGCCCCCGGGACTACAATCAAGAGACCCAGTACTTC
CDR3aa: CASSPRDYNQETQYF

abundance: few
j_gene: TRBJ2-7
d_gene: NA
v_gene: TRBV7-9
CDR3nt: TGTGCCAGCACCCGAATGGACACGTTATCCTACGAGCAGTACTTC
CDR3aa: CASTRMDTLSYEQYF

abundance: few
j_gene: TRBJ2-7
d_gene: NA
v_gene: TRBV4-1
CDR3nt: TGCGCCAGCAGCCAGCTACAGGGCTCCTACGAGCAGTACTTC
CDR3aa: CASSQLQGSYEQYF

abundance: many
j_gene: TRBJ2-1
d_gene: NA
v_gene: TRBV7-2
CDR3nt: TGTGCCAGCAGCTCAACAGGGACCGCCGGGTTCAATGAGCAGTTCTTC
CDR3aa: CASSSTGTAGFNEQFF

abundance: NA
j_gene: TRBJ2-7
d_gene: NA
v_gene: TRBV5-3
CDR3nt: TGTGCCAGCAGCTTGGCTAGCGACAACTCCTACGAGCAGTACTTC
CDR3aa: CASSLASDNSYEQYF

abundance: NA
j_gene: TRBJ1-5
d_gene: NA
v_gene: TRBV7-8
CDR3nt: TGTGCCTGCAGCTTAGCCGGCTATAGCAATCAGCCCCAGCATTTT
CDR3aa: CACSLAGYSNQPQHF

abundance: few
j_gene: TRBJ1-6
d_gene: NA
v_gene: TRBV27
CDR3nt: TGTGCCAGCAGTTGGGGGCTTGATAATTCACCCCTCCACTTT
CDR3aa: CASSWGLDNSPLHF

abundance: NA
j_gene: TRBJ1-1
d_gene: NA
v_gene: TRBV14
CDR3nt: TGTGCCAGCAGCCAAGTTTTGGGGGGACACGAAGCTTTCTTT
CDR3aa: CASSQVLGGHEAFF

abundance: NA
j_gene: TRBJ2-5
d_gene: NA
v_gene: TRBV12-3/TRBV12-4
CDR3nt: TGTGCCAGCAGTTTAGGATTCCAAGAGACCCAGTGCTTC
CDR3aa: CASSLGFQETQCF